Below, 18 T cell receptor beta chains from the same sample are listed, as sequenced in a study of T cells in women clearing cervical HPV infection. Profiled with immunoSEQ multiplex PCR; TCRdb holds only in-frame clones, not every one. The sample holds about 30,000 clones. Material for sequencing was blood buffy coat. The receptors were gathered from a woman aged 18-70 years with a cervical HPV16 infection that either progressed to CIN3+ or cleared (not recorded which).

Concerning this clone itself: Read coverage stops 3 residues before the CDR3 terminus; the germline J gene supplies the remainder. This rearrangement joins TRBV6-2 or TRBV6-3 to TRBJ1-1; D may be TRBD1 (5 bases). Trimming took 7 bases from V and 7 from J, leaving 10 bases between them. The germline V gene has CDR1 MNHEY and CDR2 SVGEGT. The CDR3 covers 11 residues. CDR3 bases read: TGTGCCAGCAAAACAGGCCTTGAA. Translation: CASKTGLE. The complete CDR3 sequence is CASKTGLEAFF.

CDR3 region: CAWSPTAYEQYF. The CDR3 bases that were read are TGTGCCTGGAGTCCGACAGCCTACGAG. The chain uses TRBV30 and TRBJ2-7; possible D gene TRBD1, 5 bases. The CDR3 end falls 3 residues outside the read, so it is completed with the germline J gene. This CDR3 is 12 amino acids long. Germline lookup yields CDR1 GTSNPN and CDR2 SVGIG (reference sequence). V was clipped by 2 bases and J by 2 bases, with 7 bases between them.

Concerning this clone itself: The read is 3 residues too short to cover the CDR3 end, so that end is filled in from the germline J gene. The rearrangement links TRBV2 to TRBJ2-7, with D possibly TRBD1 on 5 matching bases. The CDR3 sequence is 15 residues long. CDR1 and CDR2 from the germline V gene are SNHLY and FYNNEI. V was shortened by 10 bases and J by 6 bases, with 25 bases between the two germline ends. Partial CDR3 DNA: TGTGCCATCACGCCCCAGGGTATCCGCAGGCTCGAG. It is translated as CAITPQGIRRLE. The complete CDR3 sequence is CAITPQGIRRLEQYF.

As to this clone: The CDR3 end falls 3 residues outside the read, so it is completed with the germline J gene. The V gene is TRBV20-1, the J gene TRBJ2-3; tentative D call: TRBD2 (7 bases). This CDR3 has 16 residues. V lost 6 bases, J lost 1 base, and 20 bases lay in between. Germline CDR1 and CDR2: DFQATT and SNEGSKA (reference sequence). CDR3 sequence: CSAPNVRGGRTDTQYF. CDR3 DNA (partial): TGCAGTGCACCTAACGTGAGGGGGGGGCGCACAGATACG.

For this clone: The read is 3 residues too short to cover the CDR3 end, so that end is filled in from the germline J gene. The chain has TRBV11-3 and TRBJ2-1, with D perhaps matching TRBD1 (6 bases). CDR1 and CDR2 from the germline V gene are SGHNT and YENEEA. There are 13 residues in the CDR3. The V end was cut by 5 bases, the J end by 6 bases, with 11 bases between. The CDR3 sequence is CASSLLGGNEQFF. The CDR3 bases that were read are TGTGCCAGCAGCCTACTAGGGGGCAATGAG.

On this clone: At the DNA level, this CDR3 is encoded by other sequences in the same sample as well. CDR3 residues: CASSLGRGRDTIYF. CDR3 DNA, as far as it was read: TGTGCCAGCAGCTTAGGCAGGGGGCGAGACACC. The chain employs TRBV7-2 and TRBJ1-3, with 8 bases lining up with TRBD1. From the germline J gene comes the end of the CDR3, since the read stops 3 residues before it. Germline values: CDR1 SGHTA, CDR2 FQGNSA. CDR3 size: 14 residues. V was clipped by 1 base and J by 8 bases; unmatched bases: 4.

With respect to this clone: The CDR3 is cut off 3 residues early in the read; its end comes from the germline J gene. This chain connects TRBV6-1 to TRBJ1-5; D remains ambiguous. The V end lost 2 bases, the J end lost 2 bases, and 13 bases lay between the germline ends. In germline, CDR1 is MNHNS, CDR2 SASEGT. CDR3 length: 16 residues. Incomplete CDR3 DNA: TGTGCCAGCAGTGAATCGGCCGGCGGGGGCAATCAGCCC. As protein: CASSESAGGGNQP. The whole CDR3 sequence reads CASSESAGGGNQPQHF.

Of note for this clone: The observed sequence ends 3 residues before the CDR3 terminus, with the missing tail filled in from the germline J gene. This chain uses TRBV5-1 with TRBJ2-7; 8 nucleotides match TRBD1. V lost 0 bases and J lost 0; bases outside the gene matches: 2. The CDR3 length is 15 residues. The germline gives CDR1 SGHRS, CDR2 YFSETQ. Partial CDR3 DNA: TGCGCCAGCAGCTTGGATACAGGGGGCTCCTACGAG. Protein product: CASSLDTGGSYE. The complete CDR3 protein is CASSLDTGGSYEQYF. Looking up the rest from reference TRBV5-1 and TRBJ2-7 gives the full variable domain: KAGVTQTPRYLIKTRGQQVTLSCSPISGHRSVSWYQQTPGQGLQFLFEYFSETQRNKGNFPGRFSGRQFSNSRSEMNVSTLELGDSALYLCASSLDTGGSYEQYFGPGTRLTVT.

For this clone: The read ends 3 residues early relative to the CDR3; the germline J gene fills the gap. This rearrangement joins TRBV20-1 to TRBJ2-7; 9 nucleotides agree with TRBD2. The germline CDR1 and CDR2 sequences are DFQATT and SNEGSKA (reference sequence). There are 14 residues in the CDR3. Trimming took 2 bases from V and 2 from J; bases not matched to a gene: 4. The CDR3 protein is CSARIAGGPYEQYF. The sequenced part of the CDR3 DNA is TGCAGTGCTAGAATCGCGGGAGGGCCCTACGAG.

With respect to this clone: Read data end 3 residues before the CDR3 end; the end is taken from the germline J gene. V is TRBV2 and J is TRBJ2-3, with TRBD1 identical over 8 bases. Germline CDR1 SNHLY, CDR2 FYNNEI. CDR3 length: 15 residues. This CDR3 is CASKGGQGSQETQYF. The part of the CDR3 DNA that was read is TGTGCCAGCAAGGGTGGACAGGGTAGCCAAGAGACG.

Comments on this clone: The CDR3 extends 3 residues past the end of the read, so its final part is completed from the germline J gene. This chain uses TRBV20-1 with TRBJ1-2; 8 bases are a match to TRBD1. The CDR3 spans 11 residues. The J segment lost 7 bases and the V segment lost 6 bases, leaving 4 bases of the junction unmatched. The germline CDR1 and CDR2 sequences are DFQATT and SNEGSKA (reference sequence). The CDR3 protein is CSAQGVGGYTF. The covered CDR3 bases are TGCAGTGCACAGGGGGTGGGTGGC.

As regards this clone: The sequenced fragment ends 3 residues before the CDR3 boundary, so the rest is inferred from the germline J gene. The chain recombines TRBV5-1 with TRBJ2-2; maybe TRBD1 (5 bases). V lost 4 bases and J lost 2, with 15 bases in between. Germline V CDR1 and CDR2: SGHRS, YFSETQ. The CDR3 is 16 amino acids. The part of the CDR3 DNA that was read is TGCGCCAGCAGCACCCCCCAGGGCCTCAACACCGGGGAG. This codes for CASSTPQGLNTGE. The CDR3 in full is CASSTPQGLNTGELFF.

With regard to this clone: The read gets to within 3 residues of the CDR3 end, and the germline J gene fills in the rest. The rearrangement links TRBV5-4 to TRBJ1-4; 7 bases match TRBD1. This CDR3 has 14 residues. CDR1 is SGHNT, CDR2 YYREEE, per germline (reference sequence). CDR3 in amino acids: CASSLGGGSGKLFF. The CDR3 bases that were read are TGTGCCAGCAGCTTGGGAGGGGGCTCCGGTAAA.

Of note for this clone: The observed sequence ends 3 residues before the CDR3 terminus, with the missing tail filled in from the germline J gene. The chain employs TRBV7-2 and TRBJ2-3; D gene unclear. The CDR3 totals 13 residues. The germline V gene has CDR1 SGHTA and CDR2 FQGNSA. V lost 1 base, J lost 3 bases, and 5 bases lay in between. The DNA read from the CDR3 is TGTGCCAGCAGCTTAGTCGGGACAGATACG. Protein sequence: CASSLVGTDT. The entire CDR3 protein is CASSLVGTDTQYF.

As for this clone: The CDR3 end lies 3 residues beyond the end of the read and is filled in from the germline J gene. The V call is TRBV6-4, the J call TRBJ2-2; 10 nucleotides line up with TRBD2. Germline CDR1 is MRHNA and CDR2 is SNTAGT. This CDR3 has 17 residues. V shed 2 bases and J 5 bases; nucleotides not matched to a gene: 8. CDR3 DNA, as far as it was read: TGTGCCAGCAGTGACGGTGGGCTAGCGGGAGATACCGGGGAG. This translates into CASSDGGLAGDTGE. The CDR3 reads in full as CASSDGGLAGDTGELFF.

Worth noting for this clone: The read falls 3 residues short of the CDR3 end, and the missing part is taken from the germline J gene. The chain couples TRBV20-1 to TRBJ1-5; maybe TRBD1 (5 bases). Germline V gives CDR1 DFQATT, CDR2 SNEGSKA (reference sequence). The length of the CDR3 is 16 residues. V was trimmed by 0 bases and J by 4 bases, leaving 16 bases between them. The CDR3 bases that were read are TGCAGTGCTAGAGATCCTGCATGGACACCAAATCAGCCC. This encodes CSARDPAWTPNQP. The entire CDR3 sequence reads CSARDPAWTPNQPQHF.

With regard to this clone: The sequence runs out 3 residues before the end of the CDR3; the remainder is reconstructed from the germline J gene. This chain joins TRBV18 and TRBJ1-2; perhaps TRBD1 as D (5 bases). CDR1 and CDR2 from the germline V gene are KGHSH and LQKENI. This CDR3 has 13 amino acids. CDR3 region: CASSPPGGNDYTF. The CDR3 DNA, read in part, is TGTGCCAGCTCACCACCGGGGGGAAATGAC.

Turning to this clone: The read ends 3 residues early relative to the CDR3; the germline J gene fills the gap. The V and J genes are TRBV20-1 and TRBJ2-1; 10 nucleotides line up with TRBD2. CDR1 is DFQATT, CDR2 SNEGSKA, per germline (reference sequence). J gave up 4 bases and V 6 bases, and 9 bases lay outside the gene matches. The CDR3 extends over 15 amino acids. The part of the CDR3 DNA that was read is TGCAGTGCCCTAGGGCGACTAGCGGGTTACAATGAG. Its translation is CSALGRLAGYNE. The whole CDR3 is CSALGRLAGYNEQFF.